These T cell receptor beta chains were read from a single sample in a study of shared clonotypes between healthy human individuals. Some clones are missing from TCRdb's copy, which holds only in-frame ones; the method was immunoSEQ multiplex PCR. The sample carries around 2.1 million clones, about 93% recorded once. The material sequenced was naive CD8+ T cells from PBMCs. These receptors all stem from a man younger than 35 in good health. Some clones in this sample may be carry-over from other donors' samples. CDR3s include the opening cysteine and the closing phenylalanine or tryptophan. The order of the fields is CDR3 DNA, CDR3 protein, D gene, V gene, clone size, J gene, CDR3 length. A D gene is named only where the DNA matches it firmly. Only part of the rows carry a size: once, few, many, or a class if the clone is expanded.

cdr3_nt: TGTGCCAGTAGTTTGTCCGGACTAGCATTCCATGAGCAGTTCTTC; cdr3_aa: CASSLSGLAFHEQFF; d_call: TRBD2; v_call: TRBV19; clone_size: -; j_call: TRBJ2-1; cdr3_length: 15
cdr3_nt: TGTGCCAGCACCCACCCCCGGACAGGGAATGGCTACACCTTC; cdr3_aa: CASTHPRTGNGYTF; d_call: TRBD1; v_call: TRBV28; clone_size: -; j_call: TRBJ1-2; cdr3_length: 14
cdr3_nt: TGCAGCGGGGTGGGGGCCTATGGCTACACCTTC; cdr3_aa: CSGVGAYGYTF; d_call: -; v_call: TRBV29-1; clone_size: -; j_call: TRBJ1-2; cdr3_length: 11
cdr3_nt: TGCGCCAGCAGCCAACCCCGGACTAGCGGGAGAGAAGATACGCAGTATTTT; cdr3_aa: CASSQPRTSGREDTQYF; d_call: TRBD2; v_call: TRBV4-1; clone_size: -; j_call: TRBJ2-3; cdr3_length: 17
cdr3_nt: TGTGCCACCAGCAGAGCCGGGGATTTCAATCAGCCCCAGCATTTT; cdr3_aa: CATSRAGDFNQPQHF; d_call: -; v_call: TRBV15; clone_size: -; j_call: TRBJ1-5; cdr3_length: 15
cdr3_nt: TGTGCCAGCAGCTTCCCGCCGGATGAGCAGTTCTTC; cdr3_aa: CASSFPPDEQFF; d_call: -; v_call: TRBV7-2; clone_size: -; j_call: TRBJ2-1; cdr3_length: 12
cdr3_nt: TGCGCCAGCAGCTTGGCGGGTTTCCACGAGCAGTACTTC; cdr3_aa: CASSLAGFHEQYF; d_call: -; v_call: TRBV5-1; clone_size: -; j_call: TRBJ2-7; cdr3_length: 13
cdr3_nt: TGTGCCAGCAGTCCTCGGGGGACGGGCTATGGCTACACCTTC; cdr3_aa: CASSPRGTGYGYTF; d_call: -; v_call: TRBV27; clone_size: -; j_call: TRBJ1-2; cdr3_length: 14
cdr3_nt: TGTGCCAGCAGCGTAGTCGGGAGGGCTGCGGATGAGCAGTTCTTC; cdr3_aa: CASSVVGRAADEQFF; d_call: TRBD2; v_call: TRBV9; clone_size: -; j_call: TRBJ2-1; cdr3_length: 15
cdr3_nt: TGTGCCAGCAGCCCATGGGGGTCCGGGGAGCTGTTTTTT; cdr3_aa: CASSPWGSGELFF; d_call: -; v_call: TRBV13; clone_size: -; j_call: TRBJ2-2; cdr3_length: 13
cdr3_nt: TGTGCCAGCAGCTCCACCGACAGCTCCTACGAGCAGTACTTC; cdr3_aa: CASSSTDSSYEQYF; d_call: -; v_call: TRBV13; clone_size: -; j_call: TRBJ2-7; cdr3_length: 14
cdr3_nt: TGTGCCAGCAGCCTCGTTGCGGGACGTACCTACGAGCAGTACTTC; cdr3_aa: CASSLVAGRTYEQYF; d_call: -; v_call: TRBV25-1; clone_size: -; j_call: TRBJ2-7; cdr3_length: 15
cdr3_nt: TGTGCCAGCAGCTTAGTCAGGGGGCGTTCCCTCTCCTACGAGCAGTACTTC; cdr3_aa: CASSLVRGRSLSYEQYF; d_call: TRBD1; v_call: TRBV7-8; clone_size: -; j_call: TRBJ2-7; cdr3_length: 17
cdr3_nt: TGTGCCAGCAGCTTAGAGCGGGGCCCCTACAATGAGCAGTTCTTC; cdr3_aa: CASSLERGPYNEQFF; d_call: -; v_call: TRBV11-3; clone_size: -; j_call: TRBJ2-1; cdr3_length: 15
cdr3_nt: TGTGCCAGCAGCGCAGGACAGTGGGGACCAGATACGCAGTATTTT; cdr3_aa: CASSAGQWGPDTQYF; d_call: -; v_call: TRBV9; clone_size: once; j_call: TRBJ2-3; cdr3_length: 15
cdr3_nt: TGTGCCAGTAGTCCGTGGTTCGGGCAGGAAAACTATGGCTACACCTTC; cdr3_aa: CASSPWFGQENYGYTF; d_call: -; v_call: TRBV19; clone_size: -; j_call: TRBJ1-2; cdr3_length: 16
cdr3_nt: TGTGCCAGCTCACCAGGACAGTCAACTAATGAAAAACTGTTTTTT; cdr3_aa: CASSPGQSTNEKLFF; d_call: -; v_call: TRBV18; clone_size: -; j_call: TRBJ1-4; cdr3_length: 15
cdr3_nt: TGTGCCAGCAGGGACATACCTGGGGGCTACTATGGCTACACCTTC; cdr3_aa: CASRDIPGGYYGYTF; d_call: -; v_call: TRBV6-1; clone_size: -; j_call: TRBJ1-2; cdr3_length: 15
cdr3_nt: TGTGCCAGCAGCCTCAGGGGCCAGCCCCAGCATTTT; cdr3_aa: CASSLRGQPQHF; d_call: -; v_call: TRBV7-8; clone_size: -; j_call: TRBJ1-5; cdr3_length: 12
cdr3_nt: TGCGCCAGCAGCCAAGAAGCACTAAAGAAGGCCTCGGACAGACGAGAGACCCAGTACTTC; cdr3_aa: CASSQEALKKASDRRETQYF; d_call: -; v_call: TRBV4-1; clone_size: -; j_call: TRBJ2-5; cdr3_length: 20
cdr3_nt: TGTGCCAGCAGCCCAATTCCGGACGGGGCGGGCACTGAAGCTTTCTTT; cdr3_aa: CASSPIPDGAGTEAFF; d_call: -; v_call: TRBV7-9; clone_size: -; j_call: TRBJ1-1; cdr3_length: 16